One sample yielded the 31 T cell receptor beta chains listed below, sequenced in a study of cytomegalovirus exposure and HLA in healthy donors. Sequencing used immunoSEQ multiplex PCR; TCRdb keeps in-frame clones, though not all of them. The sample yields under 150,000 clones, around 90% seen once. The sample taken for sequencing was PBMCs. The receptors originated from a woman under 30 in good health and CMV-seropositive.

The rearrangement uses TRBV6-5 and TRBJ1-1; D perhaps matches TRBD1 (5 bases). Trimming removed 6 bases at V and 4 bases at J, with 18 bases between. The CDR3 totals 15 residues. Germline V gene data show CDR1 as MNHEY and CDR2 as SVGAGI. CDR3 bases: TGTGCCAGCAGACCCCAAAGGGGAGGTTCCACTGAAGCTTTCTTT. It encodes CASRPQRGGSTEAFF.

V and J are TRBV7-8 and TRBJ1-1, with TRBD1 as a possible D gene (6 bases). The CDR3 loop spans 18 amino acids. V lost 3 bases, J lost 0 bases, and 20 bases lay in between. The germline CDR1 and CDR2 sequences are SGHVS and FQNEAQ. CDR3 in DNA: TGTGCCAGCAGCTTCTCCATGGCGGGGGGCGCTGTGAACACTGAAGCTTTCTTT. Encoded protein: CASSFSMAGGAVNTEAFF. Filled out from reference TRBV7-8 and TRBJ1-1, the complete variable domain reads GAGVSQSPRYKVAKRGQDVALRCDPISGHVSLFWYQQALGQGPEFLTYFQNEAQLDKSGLPSDRFFAERPEGSVSTLKIQRTQQEDSAVYLCASSFSMAGGAVNTEAFFGQGTRLTVV.

The chain links TRBV2 to TRBJ1-5, with 12 bases fitting TRBD1. CDR1 is SNHLY and CDR2 is FYNNEI in the germline V gene. The CDR3 covers 17 residues. V dropped 6 bases and J dropped 5; count of bases not matched to a gene: 11. The CDR3 loop reads CASSVPTGTGGDQPQHF. The CDR3 DNA reads as TGTGCCAGCAGCGTTCCAACCGGGACAGGGGGCGATCAGCCCCAGCATTTT.

The chain combines TRBV7-3 with TRBJ2-7; 7 nucleotides line up with TRBD2. The V gene's germline CDR1 is SGHTA and CDR2 FQGTGA. V shed 5 bases and J 6 bases; nucleotides not matched to a gene: 13. The CDR3 loop spans 15 amino acids. DNA of the CDR3: TGTGCCAGCAGCCGCGGGAGCGGGACGTTGGGCGAGCAGTACTTC. Amino acid sequence: CASSRGSGTLGEQYF.

The chain recombines TRBV5-1 with TRBJ2-7; either TRBD1 or TRBD2 may supply D (6 bases each). V was shortened by 4 bases and J by 7 bases, with 18 bases between the two germline ends. CDR3 length: 14 residues. CDR1 is SGHRS, CDR2 YFSETQ, per germline. The CDR3 sequence is CASSMDSARGEQYF. The CDR3 DNA follows: TGCGCCAGCAGCATGGACAGTGCTCGGGGGGAGCAGTACTTC.

This chain links TRBV11-3 with TRBJ2-2; 9 bases are a match to TRBD1. The CDR3 has 16 residues. Trimming took 3 bases from V and 2 from J; bases not matched to a gene: 4. Germline V gene lookup returns CDR1 SGHNT and CDR2 YENEEA. Here the CDR3 reads CASSFEQGANTGELFF. The CDR3 DNA reads TGTGCCAGCAGCTTCGAACAGGGGGCCAACACCGGGGAGCTGTTTTTT. Complete variable domain (other parts from reference TRBV11-3 and TRBJ2-2): EAGVVQSPRYKIIEKKQPVAFWCNPISGHNTLYWYLQNLGQGPELLIRYENEEAVDDSQLPKDRFSAERLKGVDSTLKIQPAELGDSAVYLCASSFEQGANTGELFFGEGSRLTVL.

A few counts support this clone. J is TRBJ1-2 and V is TRBV6-5, with 10 bases lining up with TRBD1. Germline V lookup: CDR1 MNHEY, CDR2 SVGAGI. The CDR3 is made up of 14 amino acids. The V and J ends lost 7 bases and 4 bases, in that order; junction bases with no gene match: 6. Here the CDR3 reads CASTKDRGSYGYTF. DNA of the CDR3: TGTGCCAGCACCAAGGACAGGGGGAGCTATGGCTACACCTTC.

The chain combines TRBV4-2 with TRBJ2-7, with D uncertain. The CDR3 totals 17 residues. CDR1 is LGHNA, CDR2 YNFKEQ, per germline. V was clipped by 0 bases and J by 6 bases, with 21 bases between them. The CDR3 sequence: CASSQDLQALGFGEQYF. The CDR3 nucleotides read TGTGCCAGCAGCCAAGATCTCCAGGCACTCGGTTTCGGCGAGCAGTACTTC.

CDR3 region: CASSHPKGQGALNTEAFF. The CDR3 region has the DNA TGCGCCAGCAGCCACCCCAAAGGACAGGGGGCCCTAAACACTGAAGCTTTCTTT. The chain recombines TRBV4-1 with TRBJ1-1; 11 bases align to TRBD1. V was clipped by 3 bases and J by 2 bases; unmatched bases: 11. The germline V gene encodes CDR1 MGHRA and CDR2 YSYEKL. This CDR3 contains 18 residues.

The rearrangement links TRBV11-2 to TRBJ1-4, with TRBD1 matching over 11 bases. Germline CDR1 SGHAT, CDR2 FQNNGV. V trimming: 5 bases; J trimming: 10 bases; junction bases outside the gene matches: 9. The CDR3 length is 15 residues. CDR3 coding DNA: TGTGCCAGCAGCATCTCGGGACAGGGGGTCGGAAAACTGTTTTTT. Translated, it gives CASSISGQGVGKLFF.

The chain has TRBV7-2 and TRBJ2-1, with D uncertain. The CDR3 runs 13 residues. Per the germline V gene, CDR1 is SGHTA and CDR2 is FQGNSA. V lost 3 bases and J lost 5, with 8 bases in between. In nucleotides, the CDR3 is TGTGCCAGCAGCTTCGTACCTAACAATGAGCAGTTCTTC. This encodes CASSFVPNNEQFF.

The chain is built from TRBV7-9 and TRBJ2-7; 7 bases are a match to TRBD2. In germline, CDR1 is SEHNR, CDR2 FQNEAQ (reference sequence). This CDR3 spans 13 amino acids. V gave up 3 bases and J gave up 7 bases; unmatched junction bases: 6. CDR3 protein: CASSFPIAGEQYF. CDR3 sequence (DNA): TGTGCCAGCAGCTTCCCCATAGCGGGTGAGCAGTACTTC.

This clone was observed a few times. This sequence joins TRBV27 and TRBJ1-2; TRBD1 agrees at 9 bases. Trimming removed 5 bases from V and 4 bases from J; junction bases left unmatched: 14. The CDR3 is made up of 17 amino acids. Germline CDR1 is MNHEY and CDR2 is SMNVEV (reference sequence). In DNA, the CDR3 is TGTGCCAGCAGTCCGGACAGGGGCGAATCCTATCGCTATGGCTACACCTTC. This sequence encodes CASSPDRGESYRYGYTF.

V is TRBV5-1 and J is TRBJ1-2, with TRBD1 identical over 8 bases. This CDR3 has 18 amino acids. The V gene end was trimmed by 0 bases and the J gene end by 4 bases; junction bases not matched to a gene: 14. Germline V gives CDR1 SGHRS, CDR2 YFSETQ. The DNA of the CDR3 is TGCGCCAGCAGCTTGGGGATGACGGTAGAGGACAGGGTCTATGGCTACACCTTC. Protein product: CASSLGMTVEDRVYGYTF.

The chain combines TRBV18 with TRBJ2-2; TRBD1 matches 7 bases. This CDR3 is 17 amino acids long. V shed 4 bases, J shed 3 bases, and the junction held 11 bases outside the gene matches. Germline CDR1 KGHSH, CDR2 LQKENI. The CDR3 nucleotides read TGTGCCAGCTCACAAAACTCCGGACAGGCCGACACCGGGGAGCTGTTTTTT. The encoded protein is CASSQNSGQADTGELFF.

The rearrangement joins TRBV29-1 to TRBJ1-4; 7 bases are a match to TRBD1. In germline, CDR1 is SQVTM, CDR2 ANQGSEA. V lost 7 bases to trimming and J lost 3 bases; unmatched junction nucleotides: 5. CDR3 length equals 13 residues. The CDR3 DNA reads TGCAGCGGGGGGACAGCAGCTAATGAAAAACTGTTTTTT. This gives the protein CSGGTAANEKLFF.

V is TRBV4-1 and J is TRBJ1-2; D possibly corresponds to TRBD1 (5 bases). Per germline, CDR1 MGHRA and CDR2 YSYEKL. The CDR3 consists of 15 residues. The V end was cut by 2 bases, the J end by 8 bases, with 18 bases between. The CDR3 region has the DNA TGCGCCAGCAGCCAAATGGATCAGGGATTGTTCGGCTACACCTTC. Protein product: CASSQMDQGLFGYTF.

The gene calls are TRBV10-3 and TRBJ1-5; D gene unclear. Germline CDR1 and CDR2: ENHRY and SYGVKD. This CDR3 is built from 13 residues. V lost 3 bases and J 6 bases, leaving 9 bases between the germline ends. CDR3 coding DNA: TGTGCCATCAGTGAAACCCTGAGTCAGCCCCAGCATTTT. Its translation: CAISETLSQPQHF.

The chain recombines TRBV27 with TRBJ2-3, with D possibly being TRBD2 (6 bases). The germline CDR1 and CDR2 sequences are MNHEY and SMNVEV (reference sequence). CDR3 length: 15 amino acids. The germline V and J ends were trimmed by 3 bases and 2 bases, with 12 bases remaining between them. In DNA form, the CDR3 reads TGTGCCAGCAGTTTGGTGCTAGCGCTCACAGATACGCAGTATTTT. This encodes CASSLVLALTDTQYF.

The chain links TRBV5-5 to TRBJ2-7; D is perhaps TRBD2 (7 bases). V lost 4 bases, J lost 3 bases, and 11 bases lay in between. The CDR3 loop spans 13 amino acids. The germline gives CDR1 SGHKS, CDR2 YYEKEE (reference sequence). CDR3 protein: CASSIGGDYEQYF. Written as DNA, the CDR3 is TGTGCCAGCAGCATAGGGGGGGACTACGAGCAGTACTTC.

The rearrangement links TRBV10-3 to TRBJ1-1; 7 bases agree with TRBD1. In germline, CDR1 is ENHRY, CDR2 SYGVKD. The CDR3 runs to 15 residues. V shed 2 bases, J shed 6 bases, and the junction held 9 bases outside the gene matches. This CDR3 is CAISEVTGLRSEAFF. In DNA form, the CDR3 reads TGTGCCATCAGTGAGGTGACAGGGCTTCGGTCTGAAGCTTTCTTT.

This sequence joins TRBV10-1 and TRBJ2-7; no firm D call. The V and J ends lost 8 bases and 0 bases respectively, with 14 bases between them. Looked up from germline, CDR1 is WNHNN and CDR2 is SYGVQD (reference sequence). The CDR3 runs to 14 residues. CDR3 protein: CASSVGLSSYEQYF. CDR3 DNA: TGCGCCAGCTCGGTCGGTCTAAGCTCCTACGAGCAGTACTTC.

The gene calls are TRBV28 and TRBJ1-2; 9 bases map to TRBD1. The CDR3 covers 17 residues. Trimming at V came to 6 bases and at J to 6 bases, leaving 17 bases not matched to a gene. Per germline, CDR1 MDHEN and CDR2 SYDVKM. CDR3 amino acids: CASRPGTGYFQRDGYTF. Here the CDR3 DNA reads TGTGCCAGCAGGCCGGGGACAGGGTATTTTCAGAGAGATGGCTACACCTTC.

The chain uses TRBV6-5 and TRBJ2-7, with D hard to call. This CDR3 spans 15 amino acids. The germline gives CDR1 MNHEY, CDR2 SVGAGI. Trimming stripped 3 bases from V and 0 bases from J, with 12 bases between. For the CDR3, the DNA is TGTGCCAGCAGTTATGAGACACTTAGCTCCTACGAGCAGTACTTC. Protein product: CASSYETLSSYEQYF.

The V and J genes are TRBV27 and TRBJ1-2; 7 nucleotides align to TRBD1. J gave up 5 bases and V 6 bases, and 12 bases lay outside the gene matches. Germline-derived CDR1 and CDR2 are MNHEY and SMNVEV (reference sequence). The CDR3 has 15 amino acids. CDR3 sequence (DNA): TGTGCCAGCAGCCCCGGACAGGCCCCCCTTTATGGCTACACCTTC. It specifies CASSPGQAPLYGYTF.

The V and J genes are TRBV9 and TRBJ2-5; perhaps TRBD1 as D (5 bases). Between the trimmed V and J ends, which lost 0 bases and 4 bases, there was a span of 10 bases. Germline V lookup: CDR1 SGDLS, CDR2 YYNGEE. This CDR3 is 14 amino acids long. CDR3 sequence: CASSVEAGLETQYF. The CDR3 DNA follows: TGTGCCAGCAGCGTAGAAGCAGGGTTAGAGACCCAGTACTTC.

This clone has a single count. The J gene is TRBJ1-1, the V gene TRBV2; no clear D. V gave up 8 bases and J gave up 4 bases, with 17 bases separating them. The germline CDR1 and CDR2 sequences are SNHLY and FYNNEI. The CDR3 is 14 amino acids. This CDR3 reads CASGGIPLGTEAFF. DNA of the CDR3: TGTGCCAGCGGCGGGATTCCCCTGGGCACTGAAGCTTTCTTT.

The chain recombines TRBV6-6 with TRBJ1-4, with a tentative D call TRBD1 (5 bases). The V gene lost 5 bases and the J gene lost 0 bases, with 13 bases spanning the gap. The CDR3 is 16 residues long. Germline V CDR1 and CDR2: MNHNY, SVGAGI (reference sequence). DNA for the CDR3: TGTGCCAGCAGTCTGAGTCGACAGTCAACTAATGAAAAACTGTTTTTT. Translated: CASSLSRQSTNEKLFF.

The genes are TRBV5-4 and TRBJ1-4; the D gene is possibly TRBD1 (5 bases). Per the germline V gene, CDR1 is SGHNT and CDR2 is YYREEE (reference sequence). This CDR3 has 15 amino acids. The germline V and J ends were trimmed by 2 bases and 5 bases, with 13 bases remaining between them. The CDR3 region is CASSFRTGGNEKLFF. The CDR3 coding sequence is TGTGCCAGCAGCTTCCGGACGGGGGGAAATGAAAAACTGTTTTTT.

The chain combines TRBV7-9 with TRBJ1-4; the D gene is possibly TRBD1 (5 bases). The length of the CDR3 is 14 residues. V gave up 4 bases and J gave up 8 bases, with 14 bases separating them. In germline, CDR1 is SEHNR, CDR2 FQNEAQ (reference sequence). The CDR3 nucleotides are TGTGCCAGCAGCTCCACTGGGAGGGGCGAAAAACTGTTTTTT. Translating gives CASSSTGRGEKLFF. The complete variable domain, with remaining parts taken from reference TRBV7-9 and TRBJ1-4, reads DTGVSQNPRHKITKRGQNVTFRCDPISEHNRLYWYRQTLGQGPEFLTYFQNEAQLEKSRLLSDRFSAERPKGSFSTLEIQRTEQGDSAMYLCASSSTGRGEKLFFGSGTQLSVL.

The V and J genes are TRBV29-1 and TRBJ2-5; 8 bases align to TRBD1. The CDR3 covers 15 residues. After removal of 6 bases from V and 4 bases from J, the junction contained 13 bases not matched to a gene. The germline CDR1 and CDR2 sequences are SQVTM and ANQGSEA. The CDR3 sequence: CSVILNDRGGETQYF. The CDR3 DNA is TGCAGCGTCATACTAAACGACAGGGGTGGAGAGACCCAGTACTTC.